The rows below give T cell receptor beta chains drawn from one sample of a study of T cell responses to AZD1222 COVID-19 vaccine. TCRdb's copy holds only in-frame clones and misses some; the assay was immunoSEQ multiplex PCR. Of about 84,000 clones listed, 70% to 90% are singletons. The sequences come from peripheral blood, collected 28 days after the second AZD1222 dose. Source of these receptors: an adult who received the AZD1222 COVID-19 vaccine. CDR3s include the opening cysteine and the closing phenylalanine or tryptophan. The order of the fields is D gene, clone size, V gene, J gene, CDR3 protein, CDR3 DNA. A D gene is named only where the DNA matches it firmly. Rows give clone size only sometimes, using once, few, many, or a class for an expanded clone.

TRBD2	.	TRBV7-2	TRBJ2-1	CATAGGAYNEQFF	TGTGCCACCGCGGGGGGGGCCTACAATGAGCAGTTCTTC
.	.	TRBV6-1	TRBJ1-2	CASSEAGDFGYTF	TGTGCCAGCAGTGAAGCAGGGGATTTTGGCTACACCTTC
TRBD1	.	TRBV6-5	TRBJ1-2	CASSYRPTGGSGYTF	TGTGCCAGCAGTTACCGACCGACAGGGGGCAGTGGCTACACCTTC
.	.	TRBV28	TRBJ2-7	CASSFLAGDEQYF	TGTGCCAGCAGTTTTTTAGCCGGGGACGAGCAGTACTTC
TRBD1	once	TRBV7-9	TRBJ1-2	CASSSGQVRGYTF	TGTGCCAGCAGCTCCGGACAGGTTCGGGGCTACACCTTC
TRBD1	.	TRBV19	TRBJ1-1	CASNSGQVRNTEAFF	TGTGCCAGTAACTCGGGACAGGTCAGGAACACTGAAGCTTTCTTT
.	once	TRBV5-4	TRBJ1-2	CASSLGTGTQFPIGGYTF	TGTGCCAGCAGCTTGGGTACCGGGACACAATTCCCTATAGGTGGCTACACCTTC
.	.	TRBV5-1	TRBJ2-2	CASSWSEGSGELFF	TGCGCCAGCAGCTGGAGCGAAGGGAGCGGGGAGCTGTTTTTT
.	.	TRBV2	TRBJ2-1	CASTLGGEQFF	TGTGCCAGCACGTTGGGGGGTGAGCAGTTCTTC
.	.	TRBV7-9	TRBJ2-7	CASSFGGGGTNGEQYF	TGTGCCAGCAGCTTCGGAGGGGGTGGAACTAACGGCGAGCAGTACTTC
.	.	TRBV19	TRBJ1-4	CASSLRTVQNEKLFF	TGTGCCAGTAGTTTGCGGACAGTTCAGAATGAAAAACTGTTTTTT
.	.	TRBV10-3	TRBJ1-2	CAISESGGSGYTF	TGTGCCATCAGTGAGTCGGGGGGCTCTGGCTACACCTTC
.	.	TRBV28	TRBJ2-7	CASSLTGGGSYEQYF	TGTGCCAGCAGTTTGACCGGTGGGGGATCCTACGAGCAGTACTTC
TRBD1	.	TRBV5-5	TRBJ1-1	CASSLGQGQGNTEAFF	TGTGCCAGCAGCTTAGGCCAGGGACAGGGGAACACTGAAGCTTTCTTT
.	.	TRBV6-2/TRBV6-3	TRBJ2-1	CASSNFRDEQFF	TGTGCCAGCAGCAACTTCAGGGATGAGCAGTTCTTC
.	.	TRBV27	TRBJ1-6	CASRGVPNSPLHF	TGTGCCAGCAGAGGGGTCCCGAATTCACCCCTCCACTTT
.	few	TRBV7-9	TRBJ2-1	CASSSGRQSYNEQFF	TGTGCCAGCAGCTCGGGACGACAGTCCTACAATGAGCAGTTCTTC
TRBD1	few	TRBV7-2	TRBJ2-5	CASSLSRGETQYF	TGTGCCAGCAGCTTAAGCAGGGGGGAGACCCAGTACTTC
.	few	TRBV24-1	TRBJ2-1	CATSDPKGGQLYNEQFF	TGTGCCACCAGTGACCCCAAAGGTGGACAGTTATACAATGAGCAGTTCTTC
.	.	TRBV5-1	TRBJ2-1	CASMVQGSSYNEQFF	TGCGCCAGCATGGTCCAAGGGTCCTCCTACAATGAGCAGTTCTTC
.	.	TRBV3-1/TRBV3-2	TRBJ2-1	CASSQDATLAGEQFF	TGTGCCAGCAGCCAAGATGCGACCCTGGCAGGGGAGCAGTTCTTC
.	.	TRBV6-5	TRBJ1-2	CASSYSEVSYGYTF	TGTGCCAGCAGTTACTCGGAGGTTTCCTATGGCTACACCTTC